The text below deals with one TCR beta chain. Sequencing used immunoSEQ multiplex PCR; TCRdb keeps in-frame clones, though not all of them. The sample shows under 90,000 clones, 89% of them seen only once. The record originates from a study of OX40 agonist ivuxolimab in advanced cancers. The receptor comes from an adult with an advanced solid tumor such as melanoma, head and neck, liver or kidney cancer. The sequenced sample was CD4+ or CD8+ T cells sorted from blood, obtained in a trial of the OX40 agonist ivuxolimab.

The CDR3 nucleotides read TGTGCCAGCAGGACCCAGGGAACGACTTTCTTT. This sequence encodes CASRTQGTTFF. This chain connects TRBV6-4 to TRBJ1-1; D might be TRBD1 (5 bases). This CDR3 has 11 amino acids. The germline V gene encodes CDR1 MRHNA and CDR2 SNTAGT. The V gene lost 6 bases and the J gene lost 12 bases, with 14 bases spanning the gap.